A single sample gave rise to the 20 T cell receptor beta chains below, sequenced in a study of blood T cell repertoires in COVID-19. TCRdb's table, derived via immunoSEQ multiplex PCR, lists solely in-frame clones and lacks some. The sample lists about 360,000 clones, 70% to 85% seen once, with 0.85% to 1.2% in the top ten. Sequencing input: peripheral blood. These receptor sequences come from a human donor with acute or convalescent COVID-19. The donor label of this sample is uncertain.

V and J are TRBV6-5 and TRBJ1-6, with TRBD1 matching over 8 bases. CDR3 length: 16 residues. Losses at the gene ends were 2 bases for V and 8 bases for J; bases not matched to a gene: 8. The germline gives CDR1 MNHEY, CDR2 SVGAGI. As DNA, the CDR3 is TGTGCCAGCAGTTACGGAGGGGACAGGACCCATTCACCCCTCCACTTT. Translating gives CASSYGGDRTHSPLHF.

The gene calls are TRBV9 and TRBJ2-7, with 7 bases identical to TRBD1. This CDR3 comprises 13 residues. Germline assignment: CDR1 SGDLS and CDR2 YYNGEE. The V and J ends lost 0 bases and 6 bases, in that order; junction bases with no gene match: 3. Written as DNA, the CDR3 is TGTGCCAGCAGCGTAGAGGCAGGGGGCGAGCAGTACTTC. This gives the protein CASSVEAGGEQYF.

The genes are TRBV19 and TRBJ1-2; perhaps TRBD1 as D (5 bases). The CDR3 is made up of 14 amino acids. V gave up 2 bases and J gave up 5 bases, with 12 bases separating them. The germline V gene has CDR1 LNHDA and CDR2 SQIVND (reference sequence). The CDR3, as DNA: TGTGCCAGTAGTATATCTGCAACAGGTTATGGCTACACCTTC. This translates into CASSISATGYGYTF. Combining the CDR3 with reference TRBV19 and TRBJ1-2 gives the whole variable domain DGGITQSPKYLFRKEGQNVTLSCEQNLNHDAMYWYRQDPGQGLRLIYYSQIVNDFQKGDIAEGYSVSREKKESFPLTVTSAQKNPTAFYLCASSISATGYGYTFGSGTRLTVV.

The chain is built from TRBV11-2 and TRBJ2-1, with 7 bases aligning to TRBD2. J was trimmed by 5 bases and V by 0 bases; bases with no gene match: 7. CDR1 SGHAT and CDR2 FQNNGV come from the germline V gene. The CDR3 runs 16 residues. The CDR3 DNA reads TGTGCCAGCAGCTTAGATTTAAGCGGGGTACACAATGAGCAGTTCTTC. Residues: CASSLDLSGVHNEQFF.

The rearrangement joins TRBV10-3 to TRBJ1-1, with 8 nucleotides matching TRBD1. The CDR3 runs to 14 residues. Trimming removed 3 bases from V and 1 base from J; junction bases left unmatched: 1. The germline V gene has CDR1 ENHRY and CDR2 SYGVKD. CDR3 protein: CAISDGTGNTEAFF. DNA for the CDR3: TGTGCCATCAGTGACGGGACAGGGAACACTGAAGCTTTCTTT.

The chain uses TRBV4-2 and TRBJ2-1, with D tentatively TRBD2 (6 bases). V was pared by 1 base and J by 8 bases, with 18 bases between. There are 16 residues in the CDR3. Per the germline V gene, CDR1 is LGHNA and CDR2 is YNFKEQ. Here the CDR3 reads CASSQGFGRGTDEQFF. DNA for the CDR3: TGTGCCAGCAGCCAAGGATTTGGGCGGGGAACGGATGAGCAGTTCTTC.

The gene calls are TRBV5-1 and TRBJ1-2, with 10 bases aligning to TRBD1. The CDR3 consists of 15 residues. J lost 8 bases, V lost 4 bases, and 11 bases had no gene match. Germline assignment: CDR1 SGHRS and CDR2 YFSETQ. CDR3: CASSQYYGTGEGYTF. The CDR3 DNA is TGCGCCAGCAGCCAGTATTACGGGACAGGGGAGGGCTACACCTTC.

In its sample, this clone was seen a few times. The V call is TRBV19, the J call TRBJ2-3, with TRBD1 as a possible D gene (7 bases). V lost 9 bases, J lost 0 bases, and 10 bases lay in between. The germline gives CDR1 LNHDA, CDR2 SQIVND (reference sequence). This CDR3 comprises 13 residues. CDR3 region: CASRGDSTDTQYF. The CDR3 coding sequence is TGTGCCAGCAGGGGGGACAGCACAGATACGCAGTATTTT.

V usage is TRBV30 and J usage is TRBJ1-5, with a tentative D call TRBD1 (5 bases). V was shortened by 0 bases and J by 4 bases, with 7 bases between the two germline ends. CDR1 is GTSNPN and CDR2 is SVGIG in the germline V gene (reference sequence). The CDR3 runs 13 residues. The CDR3 bases are TGTGCCTGGAGTGTCCGACAGAATCAGCCCCAGCATTTT. This encodes CAWSVRQNQPQHF.

The chain uses TRBV4-2 and TRBJ2-5; TRBD2 matches 15 bases. The CDR3 spans 22 residues. J lost 0 bases, V lost 0 bases, and 14 bases had no gene match. Germline-derived CDR1 and CDR2 are LGHNA and YNFKEQ. CDR3: CASSQDNFVWTSGGANQETQYF. CDR3 in DNA: TGTGCCAGCAGCCAAGATAACTTTGTCTGGACTAGCGGGGGGGCGAACCAAGAGACCCAGTACTTC.

This chain joins TRBV18 and TRBJ2-3, with 7 nucleotides matching TRBD2. This CDR3 comprises 15 residues. Germline CDR1 and CDR2: KGHSH and LQKENI. Trimming at V came to 3 bases and at J to 3 bases, leaving 6 bases not matched to a gene. This chain's CDR3 is CASSPLAEGTDTQYF. CDR3 DNA: TGTGCCAGCTCACCCCTAGCGGAAGGGACAGATACGCAGTATTTT.

This clone was seen a single time. V usage is TRBV28 and J usage is TRBJ1-2, with 9 bases fitting TRBD1. The CDR3 totals 13 residues. Germline assignment: CDR1 MDHEN and CDR2 SYDVKM. The V and J ends lost 3 bases and 5 bases, in that order; junction bases with no gene match: 1. The DNA for the CDR3 is TGTGCCAGCAGTTTTGGGACAGGGTATGGCTACACCTTC. Protein sequence: CASSFGTGYGYTF.

The gene calls are TRBV9 and TRBJ2-1; TRBD2 matches at 9 bases. J gave up 3 bases and V 7 bases, and 23 bases lay outside the gene matches. The CDR3 spans 20 residues. Germline V gene data show CDR1 as SGDLS and CDR2 as YYNGEE. The CDR3 spells CASHPSGASGTTRFYNEQFF. DNA for the CDR3: TGTGCCAGCCACCCGTCGGGAGCTAGCGGGACAACGAGATTCTACAATGAGCAGTTCTTC.

The rearrangement links TRBV19 to TRBJ2-2; D is possibly TRBD2 (6 bases). The CDR3 loop spans 15 amino acids. The germline CDR1 and CDR2 sequences are LNHDA and SQIVND (reference sequence). V was trimmed by 3 bases and J by 4 bases, leaving 12 bases between them. For the CDR3, the DNA is TGTGCCAGTAGTATTCAACCGGGACTCACCGGGGAGCTGTTTTTT. Its protein is CASSIQPGLTGELFF.

The J gene is TRBJ2-3, the V gene TRBV24-1, with D maybe TRBD2 (6 bases). This CDR3 contains 13 residues. V gave up 6 bases and J gave up 6 bases, with 12 bases separating them. The germline V gene has CDR1 KGHDR and CDR2 SFDVKD. The CDR3 nucleotides read TGTGCCACCAGTTCGGGGGACGGGGATACGCAGTATTTT. This gives the protein CATSSGDGDTQYF.

This clone was seen a single time. The chain uses TRBV2 and TRBJ1-4; TRBD1 is a possible D gene (5 bases). The ends were cut back, 6 bases at V and 7 bases at J, with 12 bases in the middle. Per the germline V gene, CDR1 is SNHLY and CDR2 is FYNNEI. CDR3 length: 13 residues. CDR3 DNA sequence: TGTGCCAGCAGGGTGGACATGGTTGAAAAACTGTTTTTT. Translated, it gives CASRVDMVEKLFF.

The gene calls are TRBV6-5 and TRBJ1-1, with 7 bases fitting TRBD1. The germline gives CDR1 MNHEY, CDR2 SVGAGI. The CDR3 is 15 amino acids. V was clipped by 5 bases and J by 0 bases; unmatched bases: 6. CDR3 protein: CASSRQGGMNTEAFF. The CDR3 bases are TGTGCCAGCAGTAGACAGGGCGGGATGAACACTGAAGCTTTCTTT.

As regards this clone: One junction end does not reproduce the germline sequence, and a read error may be involved. The V and J genes are TRBV3-1 (or the pseudogene TRBV3-2) and TRBJ2-7, with 8 positions matching TRBD1. Germline V gene data show CDR1 as LGHDT and CDR2 as YNNKEL (reference sequence). The CDR3 extends over 12 amino acids. CDR3 residues: CASSHTRDRLDF. In DNA, the CDR3 is TGTGCCAGCAGCCACACCCGGGACAGGCTCGACTTC.

V and J are TRBV7-9 and TRBJ2-3; 14 nucleotides align to TRBD2. V shed 5 bases, J shed 6 bases, and the junction held 7 bases outside the gene matches. From germline, CDR1 is SEHNR and CDR2 FQNEAQ (reference sequence). The CDR3 covers 16 residues. This CDR3 reads CASSQGLAGVADTQYF. The CDR3 DNA sequence: TGTGCCAGCAGCCAGGGACTAGCGGGAGTAGCTGATACGCAGTATTTT.

This clone came up a few times. V gene TRBV5-1 combines with J gene TRBJ1-6; maybe TRBD1 (6 bases). With 5 bases removed from V and 7 bases from J, the gap between germline ends came to 13 bases. The CDR3 has 14 amino acids. Germline V gene lookup returns CDR1 SGHRS and CDR2 YFSETQ. The CDR3 reads CASRSGAGNSPLHF. The CDR3 region has the DNA TGCGCCAGCAGATCAGGGGCTGGGAATTCACCCCTCCACTTT.